Below are 5 T cell receptor beta chains sequenced from a single sample in a study of human T cells and chemical hapten exposure. TCRdb reanalysed the 5' RACE reads using MiXCR and keeps one entry per CDR3 protein. The sample consists of tens of thousands of distinct CDR3 sequences, more than 7% of them appearing once. Whole blood that had not been fractionated was the source of extracted total RNA. These receptors came from a male donor in good health.

This clonotype has just a few counts. The CDR3 sequence is CASSQGTGGEETQYF. The CDR3, as DNA: TGCGCCAGCAGCCAAGGTACAGGGGGTGAAGAGACCCAGTACTTC. This rearrangement joins TRBV4-3 to TRBJ2-5; the match to TRBD1 covers 8 bases. There are 15 residues in the CDR3. The V segment lost 1 base and the J segment 3 bases; nucleotides outside the gene matches: 4. CDR1 and CDR2 from the germline V gene are LGHNA and YSLEER.

This clonotype was seen only a few times. The gene calls are TRBV5-1 and TRBJ2-7, with D possibly being TRBD1 (5 bases). The CDR3 extends over 13 amino acids. Germline CDR1 reads SGHRS; CDR2 reads YFSETQ. Trimming removed 3 bases from V and 3 bases from J, with 10 bases in between. The DNA for the CDR3 is TGCGCCAGCAGCTCCGACAGATTCTACGAGCAGTACTTC. Residues: CASSSDRFYEQYF.

This clonotype was counted many times. This sequence joins TRBV20-1 and TRBJ1-2; no clear D gene. From germline, CDR1 is DFQATT and CDR2 SNEGSKA (reference sequence). V lost 0 bases and J 0 bases, leaving 14 bases between the germline ends. CDR3 length: 16 amino acids. The CDR3 loop is CSARDTSVTANYGYTF. Written as DNA, the CDR3 is TGCAGTGCTAGAGATACCTCTGTTACAGCTAACTATGGCTACACCTTC.

The chain has TRBV18 and TRBJ2-7; perhaps TRBD2 as D (6 bases). Germline-derived CDR1 and CDR2 are KGHSH and LQKENI. V was shortened by 3 bases and J by 0 bases, with 12 bases between the two germline ends. The CDR3 has 15 amino acids. CDR3 sequence (DNA): TGTGCCAGCTCACCCTCGCGGGGAGTCTCCTACGAGCAGTACTTC. It translates to CASSPSRGVSYEQYF.

The sample holds a few counts of this clonotype. The chain has TRBV5-1 and TRBJ2-2; D is unresolved. The V gene's germline CDR1 is SGHRS and CDR2 YFSETQ. The CDR3 is 16 residues long. V gave up 6 bases and J gave up 2 bases, with 17 bases separating them. The CDR3, as DNA: TGCGCCAGCAACCTACGACCAGTCGGTAACACCGGGGAGCTGTTTTTT. Residues: CASNLRPVGNTGELFF.